These 13 T cell receptor beta chains were sequenced from one sample in a study of cytomegalovirus exposure and HLA in healthy donors. Primers included in the PCR were 60 Vbeta and 13 Jbeta primers. The assay was immunoSEQ multiplex PCR, and TCRdb's table has in-frame clones only and misses some. The sample includes over 150,000 clones, around 82% of them seen just once. Specimen: PBMCs. The receptors come from a boy aged 2 to 9 in good health and CMV-seronegative.

This clone came up a few times. The rearrangement joins TRBV9 to TRBJ1-4, with D maybe TRBD1 (5 bases). Germline CDR1 is SGDLS and CDR2 is YYNGEE. The V gene lost 4 bases and the J gene lost 4 bases, with 14 bases spanning the gap. This CDR3 is built from 15 residues. The CDR3 DNA reads as TGTGCCAGCAGCATATCGGGGGAGGGTAATGAAAAACTGTTTTTT. Amino acid sequence: CASSISGEGNEKLFF.

The rearrangement joins TRBV4-2 to TRBJ2-5; 7 nucleotides line up with TRBD2. The better agreement between TRBJ2-7 and the DNA end casts doubt on the J call. In germline, CDR1 is LGHNA, CDR2 YNFKEQ. The CDR3 runs to 16 residues. The DNA of the CDR3 is TGTGCCAGCAGCCGGCTAGGTGGGGGGGACCGCCACGAGCAGTACTTC. It yields the protein CASSRLGGGDRHEQYF.

The J gene is TRBJ2-1, the V gene TRBV2, with 10 bases fitting TRBD1. Trimming took 1 base from V and 6 from J; bases not matched to a gene: 3. The germline gives CDR1 SNHLY, CDR2 FYNNEI. The CDR3 length is 15 residues. This CDR3 is CASSEVWTGGNEQFF. In DNA, the CDR3 is TGTGCCAGCAGTGAAGTATGGACAGGGGGCAATGAGCAGTTCTTC.

As for this clone: The CDR3 carries no conserved terminal phenylalanine or tryptophan, so it likely arises from a read error. The chain combines TRBV5-4 with TRBJ2-3; 12 nucleotides line up with TRBD2. There are 17 residues in the CDR3. Germline assignment: CDR1 SGHNT and CDR2 YYREEE (reference sequence). V trimming: 3 bases; J trimming: 1 base; junction bases outside the gene matches: 6. The CDR3 DNA follows: TGTGCCAGCAGCTCTCTAGCGGGAGGGCCGGGCACAGATACGCAGTATGTT. Amino acids: CASSSLAGGPGTDTQYV.

The chain employs TRBV10-2 and TRBJ2-3; 11 nucleotides align to TRBD2. With 5 bases clipped from V and 0 bases from J, the junction kept 13 bases outside the gene matches. The CDR3 contains 19 residues. The germline gives CDR1 WSHSY, CDR2 SAAADI. CDR3 in amino acids: CASSKPTSGAALSTDTQYF. The CDR3 DNA sequence: TGCGCCAGCAGTAAGCCGACTAGCGGGGCCGCCCTTAGCACAGATACGCAGTATTTT.

The sample holds one count of this clone. The CDR3 DNA reads as TGTGCCAGCGGGACAGGGGGCTTGGAGACCCAGTACTTC. It codes for CASGTGGLETQYF. The chain employs TRBV6-1 and TRBJ2-5; 12 bases are shared with TRBD1. Per the germline V gene, CDR1 is MNHNS and CDR2 is SASEGT. Trimming removed 8 bases from V and 5 bases from J; junction bases left unmatched: 3. The CDR3 extends over 13 amino acids.

The V call is TRBV28, the J call TRBJ2-5; TRBD2 agrees at 14 bases. The CDR3 has 17 residues. The ends lost 4 bases at V and 5 bases at J; junction bases unmatched: 9. CDR1 MDHEN and CDR2 SYDVKM come from the germline V gene. CDR3 region: CASSSGTSGRIGETQYF. The CDR3 DNA sequence: TGTGCCAGCAGTTCTGGGACTAGCGGGAGAATAGGGGAGACCCAGTACTTC.

This clone came up a few times. The V and J genes are TRBV6-5 and TRBJ1-4; TRBD1 aligns across 9 bases. Germline V gene data show CDR1 as MNHEY and CDR2 as SVGAGI. The V segment lost 6 bases and the J segment 7 bases; nucleotides outside the gene matches: 9. This CDR3 region has 15 residues. The CDR3 DNA is TGTGCCAGCAGACTCGACAGGGGGTCTGGTGAAAAACTGTTTTTT. This translates into CASRLDRGSGEKLFF.

The J gene is TRBJ2-3, the V gene TRBV6-4, with D hard to call. Germline assignment: CDR1 MRHNA and CDR2 SNTAGT. The length of the CDR3 is 14 residues. V lost 3 bases and J 0 bases, leaving 7 bases between the germline ends. CDR3 DNA: TGTGCCAGCAGTGAGCGCCCTAGCACAGATACGCAGTATTTT. Residues: CASSERPSTDTQYF.

The V and J genes are TRBV2 and TRBJ1-2; D is undetermined. The CDR3 sequence is 10 residues long. Germline V gene sequence: CDR1 SNHLY, CDR2 FYNNEI. Trimming shortened V by 3 bases and J by 8 bases, and 4 bases separated the two germline ends. The CDR3 is CASSDEGYTF. The CDR3 DNA follows: TGTGCCAGCAGTGACGAGGGCTACACCTTC.

This clone was observed a single time. This rearrangement joins TRBV7-9 to TRBJ1-1, with 9 bases that match TRBD1. Germline CDR1 SEHNR, CDR2 FQNEAQ (reference sequence). This CDR3 comprises 14 residues. V gave up 3 bases and J gave up 4 bases; unmatched junction bases: 3. The CDR3 DNA sequence: TGTGCCAGCAGCTTTCCGGGACAGGGCACTGAAGCTTTCTTT. Its protein product is CASSFPGQGTEAFF.

The chain is built from TRBV15 and TRBJ2-1; a possible D gene is TRBD2 (5 bases). Germline assignment: CDR1 LNHNV and CDR2 YYDKDF (reference sequence). The CDR3 is made up of 13 amino acids. The V gene lost 8 bases and the J gene lost 4 bases, with 12 bases spanning the gap. The DNA of the CDR3 is TGTGCCACCGGGTTAAGCGGATACAATGAGCAGTTCTTC. This codes for CATGLSGYNEQFF.

The rearrangement uses TRBV10-3 and TRBJ2-2; 12 nucleotides agree with TRBD2. The V gene's germline CDR1 is ENHRY and CDR2 SYGVKD. CDR3 size: 17 residues. The ends lost 3 bases at V and 1 base at J; junction bases unmatched: 3. The CDR3 coding sequence is TGTGCCATCAGTGACCGGACTAGCGGGGAGAACACCGGGGAGCTGTTTTTT. Encoded protein: CAISDRTSGENTGELFF.